This record concerns one T cell receptor beta chain sequence. Its antigen is unidentified. This specimen belongs to a study of radiation and T cells in renal cell carcinoma. Study observations and caveats: Top tumor clonotypes rose in blood 2 weeks post-radiation, then contracted.

Time point described: baseline pretreatment blood. Treatment indicated: 15 Gy SBRT to primary tumor, nephrectomy 4 weeks later. This renal cell carcinoma was of the clear cell type. The method was immunoSEQ multiplex PCR; TCRdb's version includes in-frame clones alone and lacks a portion of them. Of around 94,000 clones listed, 80% to 90% are singletons. The source of this sequence is a man aged 45 to 65 with renal cell carcinoma. This sample comprised blood, obtained from a patient whose treatment included radiotherapy and nephrectomy.

The CDR3 loop is CASRLSTSALSYEQYF. The CDR3 DNA sequence: TGTGCCAGCAGACTCTCTACTAGCGCTCTCTCCTACGAGCAGTACTTC. This chain links TRBV5-4 with TRBJ2-7; 7 nucleotides align to TRBD2. Germline loops: CDR1 SGHNT, CDR2 YYREEE (reference sequence). J was trimmed by 0 bases and V by 5 bases; bases with no gene match: 11. The CDR3 contains 16 residues. The full variable domain, in which reference TRBV5-4 and TRBJ2-7 provide the parts outside the CDR3, is ETGVTQSPTHLIKTRGQQVTLRCSSQSGHNTVSWYQQALGQGPQFIFQYYREEENGRGNFPPRFSGLQFPNYSSELNVNALELDDSALYLCASRLSTSALSYEQYFGPGTRLTVT.